This entry lists 10 T cell receptor beta chains sequenced from one sample in a study of cytomegalovirus exposure and HLA in healthy donors. A multiplex PCR was run with 60 Vbeta primers and 13 Jbeta primers. Clones were read by immunoSEQ multiplex PCR, and TCRdb kept only the in-frame ones, dropping some. Found here are fewer than 200,000 clones, 70% to 90% of them singletons; the top ten hold 2.5%. Sequencing was done on a sample of PBMCs. These receptors were obtained from a man younger than 40 in good health and CMV-seropositive.

This clone was seen more than once but under ten times. The chain recombines TRBV4-1 with TRBJ1-4; weak D call: TRBD1 (6 bases). This CDR3 is 16 amino acids long. Germline CDR1 and CDR2: MGHRA and YSYEKL. The V end was cut by 4 bases, the J end by 8 bases, with 20 bases between. CDR3 coding DNA: TGCGCCAGCAGCCTGCGACGAGAGGGGGACGGGGAAAAACTGTTTTTT. As protein: CASSLRREGDGEKLFF.

A word on this clone: This CDR3 is also generated by other DNA sequences in the sample. This sequence joins TRBV18 and TRBJ2-3, with D uncertain. Germline V gene data show CDR1 as KGHSH and CDR2 as LQKENI. V was pared by 2 bases and J by 6 bases, with 6 bases between. This CDR3 is 12 amino acids long. CDR3 in amino acids: CASSPSGDTQYF. In DNA, the CDR3 is TGTGCCAGCTCACCATCCGGGGATACGCAGTATTTT.

V is TRBV7-9 and J is TRBJ1-1; TRBD1 matches 7 bases. CDR3 length equals 15 residues. Losses at the gene ends were 6 bases for V and 5 bases for J; bases not matched to a gene: 12. From germline, CDR1 is SEHNR and CDR2 FQNEAQ (reference sequence). The CDR3 DNA is TGTGCCAGCAGGCTACTAACAGGGGCGGGGACTGAAGCTTTCTTT. Encoded protein: CASRLLTGAGTEAFF.

This rearrangement joins TRBV5-1 to TRBJ2-1; TRBD2 might be the D (6 bases). This CDR3 spans 12 amino acids. In germline, CDR1 is SGHRS, CDR2 YFSETQ. V was cut by 2 bases and J by 6 bases, with 6 bases left in between. The CDR3 nucleotides are TGCGCCAGCAGCTTTAGCGGCAATGAGCAGTTCTTC. Encoded protein: CASSFSGNEQFF.

This chain links TRBV25-1 with TRBJ1-1, with D perhaps matching TRBD1 (5 bases). This CDR3 has 14 amino acids. Germline-derived CDR1 and CDR2 are MGHDK and SYGVNS. With 3 bases removed from V and 6 bases from J, the gap between germline ends came to 14 bases. CDR3 sequence reads: CASSDYSAGPEAFF. The CDR3 coding sequence is TGTGCCAGCAGTGACTACTCCGCGGGGCCTGAAGCTTTCTTT.

This chain joins TRBV30 and TRBJ2-7; a weak D match, TRBD2 (7 bases). CDR1 GTSNPN and CDR2 SVGIG come from the germline V gene (reference sequence). The length of the CDR3 is 13 residues. V lost 2 bases and J 2 bases, leaving 10 bases between the germline ends. This CDR3 is CAWSRGAAYEQYF. In DNA, the CDR3 is TGTGCCTGGAGTCGGGGGGCCGCCTACGAGCAGTACTTC.

This rearrangement joins TRBV5-1 to TRBJ1-1; D call uncertain. CDR3 size: 12 residues. Trimming took off 3 bases at V and 8 bases at J, with 11 bases between the two ends. Per germline, CDR1 SGHRS and CDR2 YFSETQ. The CDR3, as DNA: TGCGCCAGCAGCTCCGGGGATAGCGAAGCTTTCTTT. Translation: CASSSGDSEAFF. The full variable domain, with the rest looked up from reference TRBV5-1 and TRBJ1-1, is KAGVTQTPRYLIKTRGQQVTLSCSPISGHRSVSWYQQTPGQGLQFLFEYFSETQRNKGNFPGRFSGRQFSNSRSEMNVSTLELGDSALYLCASSSGDSEAFFGQGTRLTVV.

The rearrangement links TRBV27 to TRBJ2-1, with a weak D call TRBD2 (6 bases). Germline lookup yields CDR1 MNHEY and CDR2 SMNVEV (reference sequence). The CDR3 consists of 14 residues. V was shortened by 3 bases and J by 9 bases, with 15 bases between the two germline ends. CDR3: CASSFLRERGEQFF. Here the CDR3 DNA reads TGTGCCAGCAGTTTCTTGCGGGAACGGGGTGAGCAGTTCTTC.

The chain combines TRBV9 with TRBJ2-2; 7 bases are shared with TRBD2. The J segment lost 7 bases and the V segment lost 3 bases, leaving 6 bases of the junction unmatched. CDR1 is SGDLS and CDR2 is YYNGEE in the germline V gene. This CDR3 region has 14 residues. As DNA, the CDR3 is TGTGCCAGCAGCGGGGCTAGCGGCGTCGGGGAGCTGTTTTTT. Translated, it gives CASSGASGVGELFF.

V gene TRBV4-2 combines with J gene TRBJ2-1; 14 nucleotides agree with TRBD2. With 1 base clipped from V and 9 bases from J, the junction kept 8 bases outside the gene matches. Germline CDR1 is LGHNA and CDR2 is YNFKEQ. This CDR3 spans 17 amino acids. The DNA for the CDR3 is TGTGCCAGCAGCCAAGGCCGGACTAGCGGGAGGAGAAGTGAGCAGTTCTTC. Translating it yields CASSQGRTSGRRSEQFF.